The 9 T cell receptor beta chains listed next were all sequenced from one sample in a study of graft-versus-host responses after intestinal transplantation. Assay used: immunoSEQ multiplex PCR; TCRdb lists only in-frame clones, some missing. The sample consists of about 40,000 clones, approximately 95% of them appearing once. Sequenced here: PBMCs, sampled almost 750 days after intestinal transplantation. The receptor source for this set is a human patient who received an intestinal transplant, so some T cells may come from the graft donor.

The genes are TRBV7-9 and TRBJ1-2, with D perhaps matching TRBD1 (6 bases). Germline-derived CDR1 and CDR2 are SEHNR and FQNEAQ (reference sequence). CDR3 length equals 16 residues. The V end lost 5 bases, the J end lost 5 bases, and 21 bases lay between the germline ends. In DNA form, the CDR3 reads TGTGCCAGCAGCCCCTACGTGAGGGGTACAGGGTATGGCTACACCTTC. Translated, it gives CASSPYVRGTGYGYTF.

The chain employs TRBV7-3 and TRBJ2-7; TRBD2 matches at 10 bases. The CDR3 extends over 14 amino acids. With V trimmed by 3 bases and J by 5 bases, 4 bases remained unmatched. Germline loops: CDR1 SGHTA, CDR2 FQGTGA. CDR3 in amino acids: CASSLGLAGDEQYF. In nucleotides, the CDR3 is TGTGCCAGCAGCTTGGGTCTAGCGGGAGACGAGCAGTACTTC.

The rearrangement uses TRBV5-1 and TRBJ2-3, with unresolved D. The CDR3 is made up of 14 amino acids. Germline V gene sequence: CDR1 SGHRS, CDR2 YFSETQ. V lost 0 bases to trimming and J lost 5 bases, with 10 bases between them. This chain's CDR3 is CASSLGFFKDTQYF. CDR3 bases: TGCGCCAGCAGCTTGGGTTTTTTCAAAGATACGCAGTATTTT.

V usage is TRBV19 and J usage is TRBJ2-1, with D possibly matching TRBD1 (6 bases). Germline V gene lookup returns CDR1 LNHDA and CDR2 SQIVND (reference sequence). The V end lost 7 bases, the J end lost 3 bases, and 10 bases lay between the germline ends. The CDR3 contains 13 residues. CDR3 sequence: CASTTDSYNEQFF. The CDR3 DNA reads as TGTGCCAGTACCACGGACAGCTACAATGAGCAGTTCTTC.

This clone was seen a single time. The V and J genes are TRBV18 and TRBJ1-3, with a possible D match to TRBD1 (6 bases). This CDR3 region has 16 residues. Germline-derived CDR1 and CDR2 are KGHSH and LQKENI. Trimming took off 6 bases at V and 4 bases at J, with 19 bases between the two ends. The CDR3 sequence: CASSREDSRWGNTIYF. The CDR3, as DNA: TGTGCCAGCTCGCGGGAGGACAGCCGTTGGGGAAACACCATATATTTT.

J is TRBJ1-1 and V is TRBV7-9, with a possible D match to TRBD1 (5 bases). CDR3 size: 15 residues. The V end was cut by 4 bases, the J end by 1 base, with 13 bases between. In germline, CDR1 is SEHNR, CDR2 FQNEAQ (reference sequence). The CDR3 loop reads CASSSRTSTNTEAFF. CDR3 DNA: TGTGCCAGCAGCTCCCGGACATCCACGAACACTGAAGCTTTCTTT.

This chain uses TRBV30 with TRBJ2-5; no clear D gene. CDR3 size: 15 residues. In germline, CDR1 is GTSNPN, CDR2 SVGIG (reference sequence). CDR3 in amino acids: CSLRRQAQSWETQYF. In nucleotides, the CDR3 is TGTTCACTGAGGCGGCAGGCTCAAAGTTGGGAGACCCAGTACTTC.

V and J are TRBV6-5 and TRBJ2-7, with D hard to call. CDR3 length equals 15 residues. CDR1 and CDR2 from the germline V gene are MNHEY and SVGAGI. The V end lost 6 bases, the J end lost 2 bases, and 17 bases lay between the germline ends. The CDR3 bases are TGTGCCAGCAGACCCCTCCCTGTGTCCCCCTACGAGCAGTACTTC. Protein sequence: CASRPLPVSPYEQYF.

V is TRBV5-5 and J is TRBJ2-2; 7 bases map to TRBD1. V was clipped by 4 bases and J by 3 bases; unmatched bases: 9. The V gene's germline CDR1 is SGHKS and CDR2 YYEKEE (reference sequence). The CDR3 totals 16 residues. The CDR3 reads CASSTRDRVYTGELFF. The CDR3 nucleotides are TGTGCCAGCAGCACCCGGGACAGAGTTTACACCGGGGAGCTGTTTTTT.